These 27 T cell receptor beta chains came from one sample sequenced in a study of T cells after yellow fever vaccination (dated by TCRdb to about 2019). The library was built by means of 5' RACE. TCRdb lists the instrument as Illumina HiSeq 2500. TCRdb handled the public reads itself, with Q25 trimming in fastp and clone calling in MiXCR, and kept productive beta chains. Each CDR3 protein appears once, grouped with its most common genes and DNA. For this sample the table gives 620,000 or so distinct CDR3 sequences, of which 9% to 15% were detected only once. 14% to 15% of the sample is taken by the ten largest. According to the study, the label for this sample's treatment or condition signals: live attenuated yellow fever vaccine strain. Source: PBMCs, taken on the day of the yellow fever booster vaccination. The receptors here all came from a man younger than 45 who received the YFV17D yellow fever vaccine.

This clonotype was recorded many times. The chain recombines TRBV11-2 with TRBJ2-7; D may be TRBD2 (7 bases). CDR3 size: 13 residues. CDR1 is SGHAT, CDR2 FQNNGV, per germline. Trimming shortened V by 5 bases and J by 3 bases, and 11 bases separated the two germline ends. CDR3 DNA sequence: TGTGCCAGCAGCCCTAGGGGGGGCTACGAGCAGTACTTC. Translation gives CASSPRGGYEQYF.

This chain uses TRBV11-1 with TRBJ2-1; 13 bases align to TRBD2. From germline, CDR1 is SGHAT and CDR2 FQDESV (reference sequence). The CDR3 has 19 residues. The junction had 16 bases not matched to a gene; V was cut back by 5 bases and J by 6 bases. The CDR3 sequence is CASSRRGTSGAALVNEQFF. The CDR3 coding sequence is TGTGCCAGCAGCCGCCGGGGGACTAGCGGGGCCGCCCTAGTCAATGAGCAGTTCTTC.

This chain's CDR3 is CSAQAGGPLNEQFF. The CDR3 bases are TGCAGTGCCCAAGCGGGAGGGCCCTTGAATGAGCAGTTCTTC. This chain joins TRBV20-1 and TRBJ2-1; 10 nucleotides line up with TRBD2. Germline CDR1 DFQATT, CDR2 SNEGSKA (reference sequence). V shed 6 bases, J shed 7 bases, and the junction held 9 bases outside the gene matches. The CDR3 is 14 amino acids.

CDR3 in amino acids: CASSEPLAGPSYEQYF. The CDR3, as DNA: TGTGCCAGCAGTGAACCTTTAGCGGGTCCCTCCTACGAGCAGTACTTC. V usage is TRBV2 and J usage is TRBJ2-7; 7 bases map to TRBD2. With V trimmed by 2 bases and J by 0 bases, 7 bases remained unmatched. The CDR3 length is 16 residues. Germline CDR1 reads SNHLY; CDR2 reads FYNNEI.

A note on this clonotype: A much larger clone lies a single base off, so this may be a read error. The CDR3 does not end in the conserved phenylalanine or tryptophan, so this is likely a read error. Written as DNA, the CDR3 is TGTGCCAGCAGCTTAGATGTGGGTCAAGAGACCCAGTACTCC. This encodes CASSLDVGQETQYS. This chain joins TRBV7-6 and TRBJ2-5; D ambiguous. Germline V gives CDR1 SGHVS, CDR2 FNYEAQ. The CDR3 runs to 14 residues. The V and J ends lost 1 base and 2 bases respectively, with 8 bases between them.

This chain uses TRBV9 with TRBJ2-3; the D call may be TRBD1 or TRBD2 (5 bases each). The germline V gene encodes CDR1 SGDLS and CDR2 YYNGEE. The CDR3 is 16 residues long. V lost 0 bases and J 2 bases, leaving 13 bases between the germline ends. The CDR3 DNA is TGTGCCAGCAGCGTAGACGCAGGGAGTACCACAGATACGCAGTATTTT. Its translation: CASSVDAGSTTDTQYF.

This clonotype turned up a few times. This sequence joins TRBV7-9 and TRBJ2-1; D not certain. This CDR3 contains 11 residues. Trimming removed 6 bases at V and 10 bases at J, with 10 bases between. Looked up from germline, CDR1 is SEHNR and CDR2 is FQNEAQ (reference sequence). CDR3 region: CASRSSREQFF. The CDR3 DNA sequence: TGTGCCAGCAGGTCCTCGAGGGAGCAGTTCTTC.

This chain uses TRBV5-4 with TRBJ2-3, with a possible D match to TRBD1 (6 bases). Germline V gene data show CDR1 as SGHNT and CDR2 as YYREEE (reference sequence). The CDR3 has 14 amino acids. V lost 5 bases, J lost 5 bases, and 15 bases lay in between. CDR3 protein: CASRVGHFLDTQYF. The CDR3 DNA follows: TGTGCCAGCAGAGTGGGACATTTTCTAGATACGCAGTATTTT.

This clonotype was observed a few times. The rearrangement joins TRBV20-1 to TRBJ2-7, with a weak D call TRBD1 (6 bases). V was clipped by 6 bases and J by 3 bases, with 18 bases between them. Germline-derived CDR1 and CDR2 are DFQATT and SNEGSKA (reference sequence). The CDR3 runs to 14 residues. The CDR3 DNA reads TGCAGTGCCCTGAGGAGCCAGGGGAACTACGAGCAGTACTTC. Protein product: CSALRSQGNYEQYF.

The rearrangement links TRBV10-3 to TRBJ2-2; TRBD2 matches 9 bases. The V segment lost 9 bases and the J segment 0 bases; nucleotides outside the gene matches: 17. Germline V gene data show CDR1 as ENHRY and CDR2 as SYGVKD. The CDR3 is 19 residues long. The DNA of the CDR3 is TGTGCCATAAGACGGGGCCAGAGCGGGAGGCTCACGAACACCGGGGAGCTGTTTTTT. This encodes CAIRRGQSGRLTNTGELFF.

This clonotype was found a few times. The V gene is TRBV9, the J gene TRBJ2-2; 12 bases are shared with TRBD2. V shed 0 bases and J 5 bases; nucleotides not matched to a gene: 2. The CDR3 length is 16 residues. Germline V gene lookup returns CDR1 SGDLS and CDR2 YYNGEE. The CDR3 spells CASSVAGTSGTGELFF. The CDR3 bases are TGTGCCAGCAGCGTAGCTGGGACTAGCGGGACCGGGGAGCTGTTTTTT.

Only a few counts were recorded for this clonotype. This rearrangement joins TRBV19 to TRBJ2-5; D is ambiguous. Per germline, CDR1 LNHDA and CDR2 SQIVND (reference sequence). CDR3 length: 13 amino acids. V lost 4 bases and J lost 0, with 6 bases in between. In nucleotides, the CDR3 is TGTGCCAGTAGTAGAACGTACCAAGAGACCCAGTACTTC. Its protein product is CASSRTYQETQYF.

This clonotype has just a few counts. V and J are TRBV5-5 and TRBJ1-1, with D hard to call. Trimming left V 0 bases short and J 3 bases short, with 9 bases between. Germline CDR1 reads SGHKS; CDR2 reads YYEKEE (reference sequence). The CDR3 totals 14 residues. The CDR3 nucleotides read TGTGCCAGCAGCTTGGGGAATCGGGACACTGAAGCTTTCTTT. This encodes CASSLGNRDTEAFF.

This chain links TRBV28 with TRBJ2-7; D is uncertain. Germline V gene data show CDR1 as MDHEN and CDR2 as SYDVKM. This CDR3 is 12 amino acids long. The V and J ends lost 4 bases and 9 bases respectively, with 13 bases between them. In DNA form, the CDR3 reads TGTGCCAGCAGTTCGCCCAGACGCGGGCAGTACTTC. The encoded protein is CASSSPRRGQYF.

This chain connects TRBV11-2 to TRBJ2-1, with D perhaps TRBD2 (5 bases). From germline, CDR1 is SGHAT and CDR2 FQNNGV. The ends were cut back, 2 bases at V and 9 bases at J, with 14 bases in the middle. The CDR3 length is 14 residues. The CDR3, as DNA: TGTGCCAGCAGCTTAAATCCTAGCTCTGGTGAGCAGTTCTTC. Encoded protein: CASSLNPSSGEQFF.

This CDR3 is CASSDRERGHYNEQFF. The DNA for the CDR3 is TGTGCCAGCAGTGATAGGGAGCGGGGCCACTACAATGAGCAGTTCTTC. The chain carries TRBV2 and TRBJ2-1, with 7 bases fitting TRBD2. Germline-derived CDR1 and CDR2 are SNHLY and FYNNEI. The ends lost 3 bases at V and 3 bases at J; junction bases unmatched: 8. This CDR3 has 16 amino acids.

This clonotype has a handful of counts. V gene TRBV6-5 combines with J gene TRBJ2-1; possible D gene TRBD2, 6 bases. Trimming stripped 0 bases from V and 9 bases from J, with 15 bases between. The length of the CDR3 is 15 residues. Germline V lookup: CDR1 MNHEY, CDR2 SVGAGI. Here the CDR3 reads CASSYSGGAVSEQFF. The CDR3, as DNA: TGTGCCAGCAGTTACTCTGGCGGGGCGGTTTCTGAGCAGTTCTTC.

The chain carries TRBV5-1 and TRBJ2-5; possible D gene TRBD1, 5 bases. Germline lookup yields CDR1 SGHRS and CDR2 YFSETQ. The CDR3 consists of 14 residues. The ends were cut back, 3 bases at V and 5 bases at J, with 14 bases in the middle. The CDR3 reads CASSSNQGRETQYF. In DNA form, the CDR3 reads TGCGCCAGCAGCTCAAATCAGGGAAGGGAGACCCAGTACTTC.

This sequence joins TRBV3-1 and TRBJ2-1, with 11 positions matching TRBD2. This CDR3 region has 15 residues. CDR1 is LGHDT and CDR2 is YNNKEL in the germline V gene (reference sequence). With V trimmed by 11 bases and J by 3 bases, 9 bases remained unmatched. The CDR3: CACSNGLAGYNEQFF. The CDR3 bases are TGTGCCTGCTCTAACGGACTAGCGGGCTACAATGAGCAGTTCTTC.

V gene TRBV23-1 combines with J gene TRBJ2-7; unclear D gene. TRBV23-1 belongs to the ORF category, with a function that is uncertain. The V and J ends lost 0 bases and 4 bases respectively, with 7 bases between them. CDR3 size: 13 residues. CDR3 sequence: CASSQSKVYEQYF. For the CDR3, the DNA is TGCGCCAGCAGTCAATCGAAGGTGTACGAGCAGTACTTC.

This clonotype was found many times. J is TRBJ2-2 and V is TRBV5-1; D not resolved. Germline V gene lookup returns CDR1 SGHRS and CDR2 YFSETQ. CDR3 length equals 12 residues. Trimming took 4 bases from V and 6 from J, leaving 7 bases between them. In nucleotides, the CDR3 is TGCGCCAGCAGCGGTATACCCGGGGAGCTGTTTTTT. Amino acids: CASSGIPGELFF.

The V call is TRBV20-1, the J call TRBJ2-1, with TRBD2 matching over 10 bases. V dropped 0 bases and J dropped 12; count of bases not matched to a gene: 17. The CDR3 extends over 17 amino acids. Germline V CDR1 and CDR2: DFQATT, SNEGSKA (reference sequence). DNA of the CDR3: TGCAGTGCTAGAGATGGGGTTAGGACTAGCGGTCCTTTTGTGCAGTTCTTC. It encodes CSARDGVRTSGPFVQFF.

This clonotype has only a few counts. The genes are TRBV12-3 or TRBV12-4 and TRBJ2-5; weak D call: TRBD2 (6 bases). The CDR3 loop spans 15 amino acids. Trimming pared 8 bases from V and 0 bases from J, leaving 16 bases between. CDR3 sequence (DNA): TGTGCCAGCCTGTTAGGCGGGACCTACCAAGAGACCCAGTACTTC. Translating it yields CASLLGGTYQETQYF.

In its sample, this clonotype was seen a few times. The gene calls are TRBV7-3 and TRBJ1-2, with a possible D match to TRBD1 (5 bases). The germline V gene encodes CDR1 SGHTA and CDR2 FQGTGA. The CDR3 is 13 residues long. The V gene lost 5 bases and the J gene lost 4 bases, with 11 bases spanning the gap. Here the CDR3 reads CASSPDMGYGYTF. CDR3 bases: TGTGCCAGCAGCCCGGACATGGGCTATGGCTACACCTTC.

This clonotype was picked up a small number of times. J is TRBJ2-2 and V is TRBV12-3 or TRBV12-4; possibly TRBD2 for D (5 bases). V shed 3 bases and J shed 6 bases, with 14 bases lying between them. The CDR3 extends over 15 amino acids. The CDR3 nucleotides read TGTGCCAGCAGTTTCTTGGTGGGAGAAGCCGGGGAGCTGTTTTTT. Encoded protein: CASSFLVGEAGELFF.

This clonotype was found a few times. The V and J genes are TRBV7-9 and TRBJ2-7; D unresolved. The length of the CDR3 is 15 residues. Trimming left V 1 base short and J 0 bases short, with 10 bases between. Per germline, CDR1 SEHNR and CDR2 FQNEAQ (reference sequence). CDR3 residues: CASSLGAVPSYEQYF. The CDR3 DNA sequence: TGTGCCAGCAGCTTAGGGGCAGTCCCCTCCTACGAGCAGTACTTC.

There are a few counts of this clonotype. V is TRBV20-1 and J is TRBJ1-1; no definite D call. The CDR3 totals 13 residues. V lost 2 bases to trimming and J lost 5 bases, with 12 bases between them. Looked up from germline, CDR1 is DFQATT and CDR2 is SNEGSKA (reference sequence). The CDR3 protein is CSARLSGWTEAFF. CDR3 nucleotide sequence: TGCAGTGCTAGACTCTCGGGTTGGACTGAAGCTTTCTTT.